The rows below give T cell receptor beta chains drawn from one sample of a study of blood T cells in healthy people across ages. TCRdb reanalysed the 5' RACE reads using MiXCR and keeps one entry per CDR3 protein. The top ten hold more than 20% of the sample, which has around 1,800,000 distinct CDR3 sequences, around 40% seen once. Specimen: blood. Receptors were obtained from a human donor in good health. Each CDR3 is given with its conserved first and last residue. A D gene is named only where the DNA matches it firmly. Size is omitted from some rows. Given values are once, few, many or a class for expanded clones.

>TRBV5-1|TRBJ1-6|NA|NA
CASSTQGADNSPLHF
TGCGCCAGCAGCACACAGGGAGCTGATAATTCACCCCTCCACTTT
>TRBV9|TRBJ2-3|NA|NA
CASSVGPALRTDTQYF
TGTGCCAGCAGCGTTGGCCCAGCCCTCCGCACAGATACGCAGTATTTT
>TRBV4-2|TRBJ2-7|NA|NA
CASSQDGAGDYEQYF
TGTGCCAGCAGCCAAGATGGGGCAGGGGACTACGAGCAGTACTTC
>TRBV20-1|TRBJ2-1|TRBD2|once
CSASSPGLAGALSYNEQFF
TGCAGTGCCTCCTCGCCGGGACTAGCGGGGGCCCTCTCCTACAATGAGCAGTTCTTC
>TRBV5-5|TRBJ1-1|NA|few
CTSSLFGGTNTEAFF
TGTACCAGCAGCTTGTTTGGGGGAACGAACACTGAAGCTTTCTTT
>TRBV12-3/TRBV12-4|TRBJ1-1|NA|NA
CASSFQGLGATEAFF
TGTGCCAGCAGTTTTCAGGGCTTGGGAGCCACTGAAGCTTTCTTT
>TRBV7-2|TRBJ2-7|NA|NA
CASSSSYGEQYF
TGTGCCAGCAGCTCCTCGTATGGCGAGCAGTACTTC
>TRBV20-1|TRBJ2-1|NA|few
CSARGGNNEQFF
TGCAGTGCTAGAGGGGGTAACAATGAGCAGTTCTTC
>TRBV7-2|TRBJ2-1|NA|few
CASSFSGSGRNEQFF
TGTGCCAGCAGCTTTTCCGGATCAGGGAGGAATGAGCAGTTCTTC
>TRBV5-1|TRBJ1-1|NA|once
CASSRRGDNTEAFF
TGCGCCAGCAGTCGGCGCGGGGATAACACTGAAGCTTTCTTT
>TRBV7-2|TRBJ1-2|NA|NA
CASSLEGNDYGYTF
TGTGCCAGCAGCTTAGAGGGAAACGACTATGGCTACACCTTC
>TRBV29-1|TRBJ2-3|TRBD2|few
CSVAPTSGGAIRTDTQYF
TGCAGCGTTGCCCCGACTAGCGGGGGAGCCATCCGCACAGATACGCAGTATTTT
>TRBV20-1|TRBJ1-4|NA|NA
CSAANAGSGDEKRFF
TGCAGTGCTGCGAATGCGGGGAGTGGGGATGAAAAACGGTTTTTT